Presented here are 31 T cell receptor beta chains from one specimen sequenced in a study of blood T cell repertoires in COVID-19. Here immunoSEQ multiplex PCR was the method, and the copy in TCRdb shows in-frame clones only, minus some. The sample carries a few hundred thousand clones, about nine tenths recorded once. The source material was peripheral blood. The receptors come from a woman aged 45-65 years with COVID-19, enrolled during active disease.

The chain links TRBV5-1 to TRBJ2-1; D perhaps matches TRBD2 (6 bases). V was trimmed by 0 bases and J by 13 bases, leaving 14 bases between them. CDR1 and CDR2 (germline): SGHRS, YFSETQ. The CDR3 loop spans 13 amino acids. CDR3 region: CASSLATSPAQFF. The DNA for the CDR3 is TGCGCCAGCAGCTTGGCCACTAGCCCGGCCCAGTTCTTC.

This clone was picked up a small number of times. V usage is TRBV4-3 and J usage is TRBJ2-6, with a weak D call TRBD1 (6 bases). The germline V gene encodes CDR1 LGHNA and CDR2 YSLEER. V shed 0 bases and J shed 0 bases, with 15 bases lying between them. This CDR3 is built from 19 residues. CDR3: CASSQEPAGVNSGANVLTF. The CDR3 DNA follows: TGCGCCAGCAGCCAAGAACCGGCAGGGGTTAACTCTGGGGCCAACGTCCTGACTTTC.

This rearrangement joins TRBV29-1 to TRBJ2-7; 9 nucleotides agree with TRBD1. Germline assignment: CDR1 SQVTM and CDR2 ANQGSEA. CDR3 length: 13 residues. J was trimmed by 7 bases and V by 6 bases; bases with no gene match: 10. In DNA, the CDR3 is TGCAGCGTCCTACCGGGACAGGGAGGGGAGCAGTACTTC. Its protein is CSVLPGQGGEQYF.

V and J are TRBV5-4 and TRBJ2-7, with TRBD2 matching over 10 bases. Germline trimming cut 0 bases from V and 5 bases from J; bases unmatched to any gene: 8. The CDR3 is 16 amino acids. Germline V gene sequence: CDR1 SGHNT, CDR2 YYREEE (reference sequence). The CDR3 sequence: CASSLGGLAGVNEQYF. The CDR3, as DNA: TGTGCCAGCAGCTTGGGAGGCCTAGCGGGAGTGAACGAGCAGTACTTC.

This clone has just one count. A junction boundary mismatches the germline segment, possibly from a read error. This chain joins TRBV27 and TRBJ2-3; D is possibly TRBD2 (6 bases). The CDR3 has 12 residues. Germline V gene lookup returns CDR1 MNHEY and CDR2 SMNVEV (reference sequence). Here the CDR3 DNA reads TGTGCCAGCAGTCTCACCGGGACTTATGTGTCGTTT. Its translation is CASSLTGTYVSF.

The gene calls are TRBV6-5 and TRBJ2-7, with 7 bases lining up with TRBD1. Per germline, CDR1 MNHEY and CDR2 SVGAGI. CDR3 length: 13 residues. V lost 7 bases and J lost 1; bases outside the gene matches: 4. CDR3 amino acids: CASTPTGSYEQYF. As DNA, the CDR3 is TGTGCCAGCACCCCGACAGGGTCCTACGAGCAGTACTTC.

This clone was counted between two and nine times. The genes are TRBV7-9 and TRBJ1-1, with a tentative D call TRBD1 (6 bases). Germline V lookup: CDR1 SEHNR, CDR2 FQNEAQ (reference sequence). The CDR3 contains 12 residues. V lost 4 bases, J lost 11 bases, and 14 bases lay in between. The CDR3 loop is CASSSNRVGAFF. Here the CDR3 DNA reads TGTGCCAGCAGCTCAAACAGGGTCGGCGCTTTCTTT.

V and J are TRBV12-5 and TRBJ2-7; 9 bases match TRBD1. V was clipped by 7 bases and J by 4 bases; unmatched bases: 11. The CDR3 extends over 15 amino acids. Germline V CDR1 and CDR2: LGHNT, FRNRAP. The CDR3 DNA reads as TGTGCTAGTGTTCCTCCCGGGACAGGGCGATACGAGCAGTACTTC. Its translation is CASVPPGTGRYEQYF.

The chain couples TRBV13 to TRBJ2-1; a weak D match, TRBD2 (5 bases). The CDR3 extends over 12 amino acids. Trimming shortened V by 5 bases and J by 6 bases, and 8 bases separated the two germline ends. Germline V lookup: CDR1 PRHDT, CDR2 FYEKMQ (reference sequence). CDR3 loop: CASSHTSNEQFF. In DNA, the CDR3 is TGTGCCAGCAGCCACACTAGCAATGAGCAGTTCTTC.

This rearrangement joins TRBV9 to TRBJ2-6; perhaps TRBD1 as D (7 bases). CDR3 length: 16 residues. V shed 0 bases and J shed 12 bases, with 19 bases lying between them. Germline V CDR1 and CDR2: SGDLS, YYNGEE. The CDR3 DNA reads TGTGCCAGCAGCGTAGGGTTGGAGGGGGCGGGAAGCGTCCTGACTTTC. Translation: CASSVGLEGAGSVLTF.

V usage is TRBV9 and J usage is TRBJ2-7, with TRBD2 matching 9 bases. After removal of 0 bases from V and 8 bases from J, the junction contained 9 bases not matched to a gene. CDR3 length: 15 amino acids. Germline V gene sequence: CDR1 SGDLS, CDR2 YYNGEE. The CDR3 region is CASSVGGGREDQQYF. The CDR3 DNA follows: TGTGCCAGCAGCGTAGGAGGCGGGAGGGAGGATCAGCAGTACTTC.

The gene calls are TRBV6-5 and TRBJ2-2; 8 bases line up with TRBD2. CDR1 and CDR2 from the germline V gene are MNHEY and SVGAGI. V shed 10 bases, J shed 10 bases, and the junction held 8 bases outside the gene matches. CDR3 length: 12 residues. CDR3 loop: CAMLGLGAELFF. In DNA, the CDR3 is TGTGCCATGCTGGGACTAGGTGCGGAGCTGTTTTTT.

The chain employs TRBV6-5 and TRBJ1-5; D might be TRBD1 (5 bases). Between the trimmed V and J ends, which lost 2 bases and 6 bases, there was a span of 14 bases. This CDR3 has 15 amino acids. Looked up from germline, CDR1 is MNHEY and CDR2 is SVGAGI. CDR3 sequence: CASSYAWGDGQPQHF. Written as DNA, the CDR3 is TGTGCCAGCAGTTACGCGTGGGGGGACGGTCAGCCCCAGCATTTT.

The chain recombines TRBV6-5 with TRBJ2-7; D is perhaps TRBD1 (6 bases). CDR3 length equals 15 residues. Trimming pared 6 bases from V and 2 bases from J, leaving 17 bases between. Germline V lookup: CDR1 MNHEY, CDR2 SVGAGI. The CDR3 DNA reads TGTGCCAGCAGACGCCACAGGGAAGGGGCCTACGAGCAGTACTTC. Translating it yields CASRRHREGAYEQYF.

The rearrangement joins TRBV6-2 or TRBV6-3 to TRBJ1-2; D is unresolved. Germline V gene data show CDR1 as MNHEY and CDR2 as SVGEGT. Between the trimmed V and J ends, which lost 5 bases and 5 bases, there was a span of 12 bases. This CDR3 spans 13 amino acids. CDR3 nucleotide sequence: TGTGCCAGCAGTCTAACCGGGATGTATGGCTACACCTTC. It yields the protein CASSLTGMYGYTF.

This chain uses TRBV9 with TRBJ1-6, with D possibly matching TRBD1 (6 bases). The V gene's germline CDR1 is SGDLS and CDR2 YYNGEE. CDR3 length: 15 residues. The V gene lost 0 bases and the J gene lost 7 bases, with 11 bases spanning the gap. The DNA of the CDR3 is TGTGCCAGCAGCGTAGTAGGGGACAAGAATTCACCCCTCCACTTT. The encoded protein is CASSVVGDKNSPLHF.

This clone was recorded a few times. This chain links TRBV7-2 with TRBJ2-1; TRBD2 might be the D (7 bases). The V end was cut by 5 bases, the J end by 13 bases, with 18 bases between. The V gene's germline CDR1 is SGHTA and CDR2 FQGNSA. The CDR3 length is 13 residues. CDR3 DNA: TGTGCCAGCAGCCCCAGTATAGGGGGGGGTCAGTTCTTC. This sequence encodes CASSPSIGGGQFF.

The chain is built from TRBV6-5 and TRBJ1-1; 7 nucleotides agree with TRBD1. From germline, CDR1 is MNHEY and CDR2 SVGAGI. The ends lost 5 bases at V and 1 base at J; junction bases unmatched: 4. The CDR3 runs to 14 residues. In nucleotides, the CDR3 is TGTGCCAGCAGTCCAGGGGGATCGAACACTGAAGCTTTCTTT. The encoded protein is CASSPGGSNTEAFF.

The chain links TRBV30 to TRBJ2-3, with TRBD2 matching 7 bases. CDR3 length: 14 residues. V shed 0 bases and J 8 bases; nucleotides not matched to a gene: 8. CDR1 and CDR2 from the germline V gene are GTSNPN and SVGIG (reference sequence). The CDR3 loop reads CAWSVGGGPGTQYF. CDR3 DNA: TGTGCCTGGAGTGTCGGGGGAGGGCCCGGTACGCAGTATTTT.

This chain joins TRBV4-1 and TRBJ2-5, with D possibly TRBD2 on 5 matching bases. The length of the CDR3 is 15 residues. V gave up 2 bases and J gave up 3 bases, with 13 bases separating them. Looked up from germline, CDR1 is MGHRA and CDR2 is YSYEKL. CDR3 nucleotides: TGCGCCAGCAGCCAAAGCCCAGAGCGGAAAGAGACCCAGTACTTC. The encoded protein is CASSQSPERKETQYF.

The CDR3 DNA is TGCAGCGTCGCCTTCGGGGGAGGGGGTACCCAGTACTTC. Its translation is CSVAFGGGGTQYF. The V and J genes are TRBV29-1 and TRBJ2-5; D may be TRBD2 (7 bases). The CDR3 consists of 13 residues. Germline V lookup: CDR1 SQVTM, CDR2 ANQGSEA. V lost 6 bases and J lost 8, with 19 bases in between.

The chain recombines TRBV6-5 with TRBJ2-1; TRBD1 matches 7 bases. This CDR3 is built from 15 residues. J was trimmed by 4 bases and V by 5 bases; bases with no gene match: 8. The germline CDR1 and CDR2 sequences are MNHEY and SVGAGI. CDR3 sequence (DNA): TGTGCCAGCAGTCACGGGACAGAAGTTTACAATGAGCAGTTCTTC. It codes for CASSHGTEVYNEQFF.

This chain links TRBV7-2 with TRBJ2-2, with 10 bases aligning to TRBD2. CDR1 and CDR2 (germline): SGHTA, FQGNSA. After removal of 1 base from V and 6 bases from J, the junction contained 5 bases not matched to a gene. CDR3 length: 16 residues. DNA of the CDR3: TGTGCCAGCAGCTTAGAAGCGGGGGGGGTCGCCGGGGAGCTGTTTTTT. Translation gives CASSLEAGGVAGELFF.

The chain uses TRBV6-5 and TRBJ1-4; D possibly corresponds to TRBD1 (6 bases). Trimming pared 2 bases from V and 5 bases from J, leaving 12 bases between. Germline CDR1 is MNHEY and CDR2 is SVGAGI. The CDR3 is 15 residues long. CDR3 loop: CASSYSNRENEKLFF. DNA for the CDR3: TGTGCCAGCAGTTACAGTAACAGGGAAAATGAAAAACTGTTTTTT.

This chain links TRBV6-2 or TRBV6-3 with TRBJ2-7; possible D gene TRBD1, 6 bases. V lost 2 bases and J lost 2, with 7 bases in between. The CDR3 contains 13 residues. The germline gives CDR1 MNHEY, CDR2 SVGEGT. CDR3 amino acids: CASSYRDTYEQYF. CDR3 nucleotides: TGTGCCAGCAGTTACCGGGACACCTACGAGCAGTACTTC.

This chain joins TRBV5-5 and TRBJ1-4, with 7 nucleotides matching TRBD1. J lost 7 bases, V lost 0 bases, and 9 bases had no gene match. Per germline, CDR1 SGHKS and CDR2 YYEKEE (reference sequence). The CDR3 totals 16 residues. CDR3 coding DNA: TGTGCCAGCAGCTTGGGTACCAGGGGGAAGGGTGAAAAACTGTTTTTT. This gives the protein CASSLGTRGKGEKLFF.

This clone was seen only once. CDR3 protein: CASSNLLGGGGDTGELFF. The DNA of the CDR3 is TGTGCCAGTAGTAACCTACTTGGCGGGGGAGGTGACACCGGGGAGCTGTTTTTT. V usage is TRBV19 and J usage is TRBJ2-2, with 7 nucleotides matching TRBD2. With V trimmed by 4 bases and J by 3 bases, 14 bases remained unmatched. This CDR3 is built from 18 residues. The germline V gene has CDR1 LNHDA and CDR2 SQIVND (reference sequence).

The chain's CDR3 is CASSQAPTGELFF. The CDR3 DNA reads as TGTGCCAGCAGCCAGGCCCCCACCGGGGAGCTGTTTTTT. The chain uses TRBV7-9 and TRBJ2-2; no firm D call. This CDR3 spans 13 amino acids. Deletions cut 5 bases from V and 4 bases from J, with 8 bases between. The germline gives CDR1 SEHNR, CDR2 FQNEAQ (reference sequence).

This chain links TRBV12-5 with TRBJ2-2, with 11 bases lining up with TRBD2. Germline CDR1 LGHNT, CDR2 FRNRAP. The CDR3 is made up of 17 amino acids. Unmatched junction bases numbered 3, after V lost 1 base and J lost 2 bases. CDR3 residues: CASGLATSGINTGELFF. The CDR3 region has the DNA TGTGCTAGTGGTTTGGCGACTAGCGGGATTAACACCGGGGAGCTGTTTTTT.

This clone was seen once. This chain uses TRBV30 with TRBJ2-5, with 9 positions matching TRBD2. V dropped 2 bases and J dropped 4; count of bases not matched to a gene: 8. Germline CDR1 and CDR2: GTSNPN and SVGIG (reference sequence). The CDR3 consists of 15 residues. CDR3 region: CAWSRGSGSSETQYF. DNA of the CDR3: TGTGCCTGGAGTCGGGGTAGCGGGAGCTCAGAGACCCAGTACTTC.

The J gene is TRBJ2-2, the V gene TRBV18; 7 bases fit TRBD2. The CDR3 sequence is 14 residues long. The V and J ends lost 2 bases and 6 bases, in that order; junction bases with no gene match: 3. The germline V gene encodes CDR1 KGHSH and CDR2 LQKENI. This CDR3 is CASSPWREPGELFF. In nucleotides, the CDR3 is TGTGCCAGCTCACCATGGCGGGAGCCCGGGGAGCTGTTTTTT.